The TCR beta chain described here comes from a study of blood T cells in healthy people across ages. Overall study results and limits: In long-lived donors, naive CD4+ cell counts and diversity exceeded those of aged donors. Per million T cells, the diversity of TCR beta decreased roughly linearly as age advanced.

Isolating PBMCs gave at least 6.5 million of these cells per sample. The sample holds a few counts of this clonotype. Its antigen is unknown. Together with a sample-barcoded 5' primer, a J-beta primer mix was included in a second PCR lasting 7 to 11 cycles. TCRdb re-derived calls from the 5' RACE reads in MiXCR, one entry per CDR3 protein. The sample records approximately 940,000 distinct CDR3 sequences, roughly 48% being singletons. Trimming took off 6 bases at V and 5 bases at J, with 16 bases between the two ends. The CDR3 has 14 amino acids. The TCR originated in a man aged 30 to 39 in good health. Input material: blood. The chain joins TRBV12-3 or TRBV12-4 to TRBJ2-5; tentatively, D is TRBD2 (6 bases). CDR3 nucleotide sequence: TGTGCCAGCAGCTTGGGAGCGGGTATGGAGACCCAGTACTTC. Translated, it gives CASSLGAGMETQYF.